This T cell receptor beta chain is from a study of blood T cell repertoires in COVID-19. Study in general: There were acute and convalescent COVID-19 samples, and they came from the United States, Italy and Spain.

V lost 1 base and J lost 7, with 8 bases in between. The germline V gene encodes CDR1 MGHRA and CDR2 YSYEKL. The CDR3 sequence is 14 residues long. Per the original data handling: The authors estimated nucleated cell counts from reference gene primer amplification. Here immunoSEQ multiplex PCR was the method, and the copy in TCRdb shows in-frame clones only, minus some. D and trimming come from the DNA, and the V and J calls and clone size come from that table. The sample contains some 100,000 clones, 88% of which appear only once. Sequences were obtained from peripheral blood. The chain combines TRBV4-1 with TRBJ1-6; D is unclear. The origin of this receptor is a woman aged 70 to 79 with acute or convalescent COVID-19. CDR3 bases: TGCGCCAGCAGCCAAGTTGACGGGAATTCACCCCTCCACTTT. It encodes CASSQVDGNSPLHF.